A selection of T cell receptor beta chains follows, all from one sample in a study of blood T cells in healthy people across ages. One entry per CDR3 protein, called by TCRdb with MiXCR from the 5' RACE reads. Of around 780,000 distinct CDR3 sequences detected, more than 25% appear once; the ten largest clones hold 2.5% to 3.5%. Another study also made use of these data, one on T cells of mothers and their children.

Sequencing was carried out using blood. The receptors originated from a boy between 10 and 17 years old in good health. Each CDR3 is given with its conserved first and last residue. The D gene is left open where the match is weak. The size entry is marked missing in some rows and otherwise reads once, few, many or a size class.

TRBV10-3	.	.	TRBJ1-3	CAIEGGSGNTIYF	TGTGCCATCGAGGGGGGCTCTGGAAACACCATATATTTT
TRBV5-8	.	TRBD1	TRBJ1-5	CASSWRDSFNQPQHF	TGTGCCAGCAGCTGGAGGGACAGCTTTAATCAGCCCCAGCATTTT
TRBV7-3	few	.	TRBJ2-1	CASSPRPNNEQFF	TGTGCCAGCAGCCCGCGCCCCAACAATGAGCAGTTCTTC
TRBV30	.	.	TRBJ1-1	CAWSVPEMNTEAFF	TGTGCCTGGAGTGTACCGGAGATGAACACTGAAGCTTTCTTT
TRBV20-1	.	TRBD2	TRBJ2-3	CSALGGSTDTQYF	TGCAGTGCCTTGGGGGGGAGCACAGATACGCAGTATTTT
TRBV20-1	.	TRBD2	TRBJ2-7	CSALHSGSPYEQYF	TGCAGTGCCCTCCATAGCGGGAGCCCCTACGAGCAGTACTTC
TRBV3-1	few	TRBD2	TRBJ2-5	CASSQVRGSETQYF	TGTGCCAGCAGCCAAGTGCGGGGGAGCGAGACCCAGTACTTC
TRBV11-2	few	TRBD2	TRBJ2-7	CTSSPRTSSHEQYF	TGTACCAGCAGCCCAAGGACTAGCTCCCACGAGCAGTACTTC
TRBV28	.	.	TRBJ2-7	CASSLKGGYFEQYF	TGTGCCAGCAGTTTAAAGGGAGGATATTTCGAGCAGTACTTC
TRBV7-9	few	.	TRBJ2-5	CASSLMGDRNGETQYF	TGTGCCAGCAGCCTTATGGGAGATAGGAATGGGGAGACCCAGTACTTC
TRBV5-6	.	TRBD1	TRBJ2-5	CASSSGQAGRLAQYF	TGTGCCAGCAGCTCCGGACAGGCCGGTAGGCTGGCCCAGTACTTC
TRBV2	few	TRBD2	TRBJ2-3	CASSERRGYTQYF	TGTGCCAGCAGTGAAAGGCGGGGGTATACGCAGTATTTT
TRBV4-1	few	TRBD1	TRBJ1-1	CASSQLPGGAGTEAFF	TGCGCCAGCAGCCAATTACCAGGGGGCGCGGGTACTGAAGCTTTCTTT
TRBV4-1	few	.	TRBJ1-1	CASSQVGGGDTEAFF	TGCGCCAGCAGCCAAGTGGGGGGAGGGGACACTGAAGCTTTCTTT
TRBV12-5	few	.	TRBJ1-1	CASGPRQATEAFF	TGTGCTAGTGGTCCTAGACAGGCGACTGAAGCTTTCTTT
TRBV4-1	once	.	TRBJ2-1	CASSQDQGLRPNEQFF	TGCGCCAGCAGCCAAGATCAGGGACTGCGGCCGAATGAGCAGTTCTTC
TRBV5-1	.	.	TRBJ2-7	CASSLVGDEQYF	TGCGCCAGCAGCTTGGTTGGGGACGAGCAGTACTTC
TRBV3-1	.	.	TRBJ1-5	CASSRRGGQPQHF	TGTGCCAGCAGCCGACGGGGCGGTCAGCCCCAGCATTTT
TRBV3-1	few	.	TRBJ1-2	CASSPPSNYGYTF	TGTGCCAGCAGTCCCCCCTCAAACTATGGCTACACCTTC
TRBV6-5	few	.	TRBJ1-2	CASSFRREWEVNYGYTF	TGTGCCAGCAGTTTTCGCCGGGAATGGGAGGTTAACTATGGCTACACCTTC
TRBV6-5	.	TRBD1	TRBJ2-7	CASSTGQVDYEQYF	TGTGCCAGCAGTACGGGACAGGTGGACTACGAGCAGTACTTC
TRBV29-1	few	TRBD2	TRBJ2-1	CSGAGTSGYNEQFF	TGCAGCGGAGCCGGGACTAGCGGGTACAATGAGCAGTTCTTC
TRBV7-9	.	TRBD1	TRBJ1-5	CASSQPGGGQPQHF	TGTGCCAGCAGCCAGCCAGGGGGCGGGCAGCCCCAGCATTTT
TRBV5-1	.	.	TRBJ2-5	CASSLGDFQETQYF	TGCGCCAGCAGCTTGGGGGACTTTCAAGAGACCCAGTACTTC
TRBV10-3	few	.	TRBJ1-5	CAISGGRDNQPQHF	TGTGCCATCAGTGGGGGACGGGACAATCAGCCCCAGCATTTT
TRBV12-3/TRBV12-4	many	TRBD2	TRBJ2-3	CATSTSGTDTQYF	TGTGCCACTTCGACTAGCGGCACAGATACGCAGTATTTT
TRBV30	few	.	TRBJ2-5	CAWSVPTGAEETQYF	TGTGCCTGGAGTGTTCCTACCGGGGCCGAGGAGACCCAGTACTTC